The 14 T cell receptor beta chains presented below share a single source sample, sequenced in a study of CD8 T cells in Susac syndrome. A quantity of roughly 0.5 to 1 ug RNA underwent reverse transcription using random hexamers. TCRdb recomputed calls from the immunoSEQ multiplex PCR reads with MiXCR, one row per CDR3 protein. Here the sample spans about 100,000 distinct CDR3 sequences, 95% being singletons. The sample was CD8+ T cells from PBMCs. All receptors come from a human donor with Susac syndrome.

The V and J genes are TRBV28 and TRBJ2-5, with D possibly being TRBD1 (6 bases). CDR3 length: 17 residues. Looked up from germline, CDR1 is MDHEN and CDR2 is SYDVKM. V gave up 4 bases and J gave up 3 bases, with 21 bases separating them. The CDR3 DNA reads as TGTGCCAGCAGTTCCCGCCCAACAGGGACCGGAGAAGAGACCCAGTACTTC. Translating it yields CASSSRPTGTGEETQYF.

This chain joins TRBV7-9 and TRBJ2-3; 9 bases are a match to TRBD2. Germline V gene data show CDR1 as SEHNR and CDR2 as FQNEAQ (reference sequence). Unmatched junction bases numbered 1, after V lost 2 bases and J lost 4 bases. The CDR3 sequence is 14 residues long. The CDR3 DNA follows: TGTGCCAGCAGCTTACTAGCGGGATCAGATACGCAGTATTTT. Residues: CASSLLAGSDTQYF.

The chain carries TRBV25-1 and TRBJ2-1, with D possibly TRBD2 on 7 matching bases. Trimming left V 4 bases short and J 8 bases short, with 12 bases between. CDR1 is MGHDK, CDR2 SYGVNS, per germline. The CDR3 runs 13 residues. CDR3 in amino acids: CASSGGGHHEQFF. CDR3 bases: TGTGCCAGCAGTGGGGGGGGACACCATGAGCAGTTCTTC.

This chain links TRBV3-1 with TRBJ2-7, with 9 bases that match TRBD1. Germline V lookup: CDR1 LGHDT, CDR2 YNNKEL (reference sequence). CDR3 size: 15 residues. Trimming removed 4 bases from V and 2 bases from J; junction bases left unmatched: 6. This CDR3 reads CASSRGRDRAYEQYF. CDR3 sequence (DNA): TGTGCCAGCAGCCGAGGCCGGGACAGGGCCTACGAGCAGTACTTC.

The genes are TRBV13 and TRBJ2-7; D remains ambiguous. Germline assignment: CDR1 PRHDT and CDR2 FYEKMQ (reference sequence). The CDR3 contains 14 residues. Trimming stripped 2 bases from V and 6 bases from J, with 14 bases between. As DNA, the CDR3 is TGTGCCAGCAGCTTATTAACCCTGGGCCCCGAGCAGTACTTC. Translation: CASSLLTLGPEQYF.

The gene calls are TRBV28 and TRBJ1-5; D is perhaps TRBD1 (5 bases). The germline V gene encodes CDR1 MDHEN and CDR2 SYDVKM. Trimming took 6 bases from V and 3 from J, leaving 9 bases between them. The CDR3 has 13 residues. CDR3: CASRGLTNQPQHF. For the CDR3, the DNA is TGTGCCAGCAGGGGGCTTACCAATCAGCCCCAGCATTTT.

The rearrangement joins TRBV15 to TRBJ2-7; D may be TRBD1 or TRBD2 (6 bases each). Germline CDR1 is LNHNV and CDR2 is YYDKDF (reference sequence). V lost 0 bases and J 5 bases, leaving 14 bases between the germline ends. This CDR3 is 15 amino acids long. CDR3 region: CATSREGQGGNEQYF. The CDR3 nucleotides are TGTGCCACCAGCAGAGAAGGACAAGGGGGGAACGAGCAGTACTTC.

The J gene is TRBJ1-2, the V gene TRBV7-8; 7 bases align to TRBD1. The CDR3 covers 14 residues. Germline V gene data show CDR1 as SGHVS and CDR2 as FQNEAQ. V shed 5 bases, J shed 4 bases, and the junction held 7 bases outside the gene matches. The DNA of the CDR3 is TGTGCCAGCAGCATCGCAGGGGGAGGCTATGGCTACACCTTC. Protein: CASSIAGGGYGYTF. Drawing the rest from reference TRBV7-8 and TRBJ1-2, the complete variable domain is GAGVSQSPRYKVAKRGQDVALRCDPISGHVSLFWYQQALGQGPEFLTYFQNEAQLDKSGLPSDRFFAERPEGSVSTLKIQRTQQEDSAVYLCASSIAGGGYGYTFGSGTRLTVV.

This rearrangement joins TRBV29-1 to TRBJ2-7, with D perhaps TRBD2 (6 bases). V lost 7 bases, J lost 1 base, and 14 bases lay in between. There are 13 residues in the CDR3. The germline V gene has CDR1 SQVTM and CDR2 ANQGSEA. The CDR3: CSAGLPSSYEQYF. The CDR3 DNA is TGCAGCGCCGGACTACCTTCTTCCTACGAGCAGTACTTC.

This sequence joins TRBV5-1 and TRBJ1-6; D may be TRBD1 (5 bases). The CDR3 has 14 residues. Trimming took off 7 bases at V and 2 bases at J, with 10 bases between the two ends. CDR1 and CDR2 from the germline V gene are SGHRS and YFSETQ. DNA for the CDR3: TGCGCCAGCGCCGAGGACACCTATAATTCACCCCTCCACTTT. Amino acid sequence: CASAEDTYNSPLHF.

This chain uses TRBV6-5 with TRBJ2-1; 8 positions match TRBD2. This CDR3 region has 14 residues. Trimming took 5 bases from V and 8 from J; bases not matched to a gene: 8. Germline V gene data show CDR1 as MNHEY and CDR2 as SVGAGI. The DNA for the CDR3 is TGTGCCAGCAGTAGCGGGAGTAGATCGGATGAGCAGTTCTTC. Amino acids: CASSSGSRSDEQFF.

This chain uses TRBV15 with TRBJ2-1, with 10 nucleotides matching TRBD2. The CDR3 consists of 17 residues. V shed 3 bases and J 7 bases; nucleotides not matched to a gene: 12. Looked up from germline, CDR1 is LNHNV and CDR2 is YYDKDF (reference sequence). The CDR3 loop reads CATSRDDRTSGENEQFF. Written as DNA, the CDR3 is TGTGCCACCAGCAGGGATGATCGGACTAGCGGCGAGAATGAGCAGTTCTTC.

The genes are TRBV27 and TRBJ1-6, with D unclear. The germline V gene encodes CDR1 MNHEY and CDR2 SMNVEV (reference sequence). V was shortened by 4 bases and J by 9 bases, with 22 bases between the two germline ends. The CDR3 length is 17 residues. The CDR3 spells CASSSNLGPFSLSPLHF. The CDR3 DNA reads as TGTGCCAGCAGTTCGAACCTCGGACCTTTTTCTCTTTCACCCCTCCACTTT.

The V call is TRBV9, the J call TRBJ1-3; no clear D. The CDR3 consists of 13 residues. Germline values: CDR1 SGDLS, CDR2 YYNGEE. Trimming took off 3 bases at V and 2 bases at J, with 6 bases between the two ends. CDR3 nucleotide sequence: TGTGCCAGCAGCGATACAGCTGGAAACACCATATATTTT. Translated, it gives CASSDTAGNTIYF.